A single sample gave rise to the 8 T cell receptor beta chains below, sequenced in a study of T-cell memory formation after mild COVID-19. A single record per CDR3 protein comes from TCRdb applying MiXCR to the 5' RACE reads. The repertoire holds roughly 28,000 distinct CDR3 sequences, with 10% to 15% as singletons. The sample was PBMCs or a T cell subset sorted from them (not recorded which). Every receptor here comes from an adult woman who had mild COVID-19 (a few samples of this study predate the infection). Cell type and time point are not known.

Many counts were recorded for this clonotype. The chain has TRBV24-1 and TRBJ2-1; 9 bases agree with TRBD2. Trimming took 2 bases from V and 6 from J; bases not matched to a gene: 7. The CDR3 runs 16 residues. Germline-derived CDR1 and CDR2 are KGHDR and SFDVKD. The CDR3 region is CATSDSRLAEFNEQFF. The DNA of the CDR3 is TGTGCCACCAGTGATTCTAGACTAGCGGAATTCAATGAGCAGTTCTTC.

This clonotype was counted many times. In nucleotides, the CDR3 is TGCGCCAGCAGCCCCCTGGCGACTAATGAAAAACTGTTTTTT. Translation: CASSPLATNEKLFF. V and J are TRBV5-1 and TRBJ1-4, with D uncertain. V shed 4 bases and J shed 2 bases, with 9 bases lying between them. The CDR3 consists of 14 residues. CDR1 and CDR2 from the germline V gene are SGHRS and YFSETQ.

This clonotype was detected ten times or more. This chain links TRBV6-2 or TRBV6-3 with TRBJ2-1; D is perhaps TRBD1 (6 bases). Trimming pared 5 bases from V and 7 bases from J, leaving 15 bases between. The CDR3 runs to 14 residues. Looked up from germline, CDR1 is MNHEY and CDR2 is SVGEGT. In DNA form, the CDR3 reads TGTGCCAGCAGTGCAGGGGAACTTCTTAATGAGCAGTTCTTC. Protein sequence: CASSAGELLNEQFF.

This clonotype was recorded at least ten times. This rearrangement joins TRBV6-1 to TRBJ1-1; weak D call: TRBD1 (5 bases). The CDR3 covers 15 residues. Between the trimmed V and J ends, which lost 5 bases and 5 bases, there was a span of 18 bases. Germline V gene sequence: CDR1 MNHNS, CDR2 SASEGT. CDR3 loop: CASSSPPGYDTEAFF. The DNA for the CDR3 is TGTGCCAGCAGTTCCCCGCCAGGGTATGATACTGAAGCTTTCTTT.

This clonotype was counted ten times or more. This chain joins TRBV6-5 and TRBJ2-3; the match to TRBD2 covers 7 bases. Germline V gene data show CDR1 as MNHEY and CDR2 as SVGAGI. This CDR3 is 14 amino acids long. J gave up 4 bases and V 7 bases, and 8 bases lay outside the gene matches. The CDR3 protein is CASKGASGSDTQYF. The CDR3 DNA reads TGTGCCAGCAAGGGAGCTAGCGGATCAGATACGCAGTATTTT.

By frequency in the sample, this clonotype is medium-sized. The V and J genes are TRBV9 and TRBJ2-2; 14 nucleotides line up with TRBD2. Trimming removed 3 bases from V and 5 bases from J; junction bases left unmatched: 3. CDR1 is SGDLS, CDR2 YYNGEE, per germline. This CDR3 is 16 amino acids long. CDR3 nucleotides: TGTGCCAGCAGCGGACTAGCGGGAGGGGGAACCGGGGAGCTGTTTTTT. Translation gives CASSGLAGGGTGELFF.

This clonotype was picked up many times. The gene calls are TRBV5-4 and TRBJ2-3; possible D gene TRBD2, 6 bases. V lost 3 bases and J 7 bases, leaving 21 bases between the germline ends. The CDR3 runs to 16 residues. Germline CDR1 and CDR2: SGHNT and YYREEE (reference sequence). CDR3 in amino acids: CASSSQAGPRGNTQYF. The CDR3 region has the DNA TGTGCCAGCAGCTCTCAGGCGGGACCACGGGGAAATACGCAGTATTTT.

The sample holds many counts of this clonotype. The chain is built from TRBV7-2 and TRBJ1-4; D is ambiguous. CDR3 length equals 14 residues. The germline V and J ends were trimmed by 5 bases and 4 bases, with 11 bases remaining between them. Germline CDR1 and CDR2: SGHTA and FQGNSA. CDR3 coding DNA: TGTGCCAGCAGCCACTACCGGAATAATGAAAAACTGTTTTTT. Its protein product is CASSHYRNNEKLFF. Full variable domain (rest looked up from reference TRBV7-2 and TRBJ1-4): GAGVSQSPSNKVTEKGKDVELRCDPISGHTALYWYRQSLGQGLEFLIYFQGNSAPDKSGLPSDRFSAERTGGSVSTLTIQRTQQEDSAVYLCASSHYRNNEKLFFGSGTQLSVL.